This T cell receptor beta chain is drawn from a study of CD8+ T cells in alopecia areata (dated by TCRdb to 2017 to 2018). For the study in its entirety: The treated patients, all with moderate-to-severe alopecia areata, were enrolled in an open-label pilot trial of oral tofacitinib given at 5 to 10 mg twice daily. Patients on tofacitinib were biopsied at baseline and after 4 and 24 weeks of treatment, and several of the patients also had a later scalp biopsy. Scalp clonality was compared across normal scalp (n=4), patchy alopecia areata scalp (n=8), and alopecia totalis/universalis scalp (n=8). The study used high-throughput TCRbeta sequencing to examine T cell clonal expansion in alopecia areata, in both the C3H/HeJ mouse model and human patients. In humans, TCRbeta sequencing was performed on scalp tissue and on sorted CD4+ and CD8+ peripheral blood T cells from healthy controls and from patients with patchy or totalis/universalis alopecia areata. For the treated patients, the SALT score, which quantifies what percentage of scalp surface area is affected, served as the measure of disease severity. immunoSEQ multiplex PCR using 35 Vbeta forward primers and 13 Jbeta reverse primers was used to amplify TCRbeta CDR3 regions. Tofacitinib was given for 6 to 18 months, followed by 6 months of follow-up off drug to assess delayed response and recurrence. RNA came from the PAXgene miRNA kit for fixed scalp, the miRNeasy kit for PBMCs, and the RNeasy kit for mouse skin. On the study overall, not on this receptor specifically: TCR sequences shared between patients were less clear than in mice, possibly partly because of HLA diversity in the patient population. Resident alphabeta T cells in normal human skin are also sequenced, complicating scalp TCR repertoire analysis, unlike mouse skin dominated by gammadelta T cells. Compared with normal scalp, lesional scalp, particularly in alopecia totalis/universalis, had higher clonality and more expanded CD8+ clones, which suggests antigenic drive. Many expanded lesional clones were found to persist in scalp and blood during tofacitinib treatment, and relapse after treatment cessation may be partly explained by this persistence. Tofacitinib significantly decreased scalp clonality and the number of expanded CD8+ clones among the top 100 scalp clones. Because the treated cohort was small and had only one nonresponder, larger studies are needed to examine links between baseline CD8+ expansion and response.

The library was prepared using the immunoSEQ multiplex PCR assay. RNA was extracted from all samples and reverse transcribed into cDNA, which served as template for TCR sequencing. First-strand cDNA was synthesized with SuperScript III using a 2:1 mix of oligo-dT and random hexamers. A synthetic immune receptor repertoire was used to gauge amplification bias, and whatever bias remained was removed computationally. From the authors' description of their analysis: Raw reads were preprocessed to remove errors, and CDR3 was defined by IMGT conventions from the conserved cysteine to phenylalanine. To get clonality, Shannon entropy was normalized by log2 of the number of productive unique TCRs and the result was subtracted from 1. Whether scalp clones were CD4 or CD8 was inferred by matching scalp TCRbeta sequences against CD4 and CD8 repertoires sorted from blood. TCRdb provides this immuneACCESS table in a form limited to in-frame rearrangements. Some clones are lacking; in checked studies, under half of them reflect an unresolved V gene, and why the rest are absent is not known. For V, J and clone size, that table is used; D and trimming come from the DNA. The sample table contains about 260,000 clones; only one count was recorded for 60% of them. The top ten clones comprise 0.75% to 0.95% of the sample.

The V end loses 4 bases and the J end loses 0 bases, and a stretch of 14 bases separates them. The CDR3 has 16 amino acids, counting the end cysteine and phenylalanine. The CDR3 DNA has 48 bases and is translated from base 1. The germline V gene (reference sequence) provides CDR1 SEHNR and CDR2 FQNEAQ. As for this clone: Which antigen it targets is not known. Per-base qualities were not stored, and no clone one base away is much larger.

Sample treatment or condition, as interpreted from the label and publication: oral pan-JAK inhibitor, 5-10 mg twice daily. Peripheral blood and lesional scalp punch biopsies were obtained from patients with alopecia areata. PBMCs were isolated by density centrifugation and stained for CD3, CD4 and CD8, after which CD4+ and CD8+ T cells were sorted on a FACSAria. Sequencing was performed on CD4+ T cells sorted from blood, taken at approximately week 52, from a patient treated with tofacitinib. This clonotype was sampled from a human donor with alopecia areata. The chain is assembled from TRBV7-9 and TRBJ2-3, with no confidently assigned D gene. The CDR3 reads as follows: CASSSPVLPSTDTQYF. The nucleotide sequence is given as TGTGCCAGCAGCTCCCCGGTCCTGCCGAGCACAGATACGCAGTATTTT.